One and the same sample provided the 2 T cell receptor beta chains below, sequenced in a study of shared clonotypes between healthy human individuals (dated by TCRdb to the early 2020s). Libraries came from the immunoSEQ multiplex PCR assay. In TCRdb, the immuneACCESS table is reduced to in-frame sequences with V and J assigned. These tables do not hold every clone; where another copy was compared, an unresolved V gene accounts for under half, and the others remain unexplained. For this sample the table gives about 2.3 million clones, of which approximately 93% were detected only once. The top ten constitute approximately 0.4% of the sample. Sample: naive CD4+ T cells from PBMCs. In light of the paper, this sample's cell subset or site label describes: CD45RA+ positively selected. The receptors were gathered from a man in his late teens or twenties in good health. Some clones in this sample may be carry-over from other donors' samples.

The chain joins TRBV5-1 to TRBJ2-1, with D hard to call. This CDR3 has 14 residues. CDR1 and CDR2 from the germline V gene are SGHRS and YFSETQ. Trimming removed 4 bases at V and 0 bases at J, with 8 bases between. CDR3 amino acids: CASSQSSSYNEQFF. CDR3 in DNA: TGCGCCAGCAGCCAATCCAGCTCCTACAATGAGCAGTTCTTC.

The chain uses TRBV5-1 and TRBJ2-6; no clear D. The ends were cut back, 6 bases at V and 2 bases at J, with 6 bases in the middle. The CDR3 has 13 amino acids. In germline, CDR1 is SGHRS, CDR2 YFSETQ. The CDR3 spells CASTETGANVLTF. CDR3 in DNA: TGCGCCAGCACCGAAACTGGGGCCAACGTCCTGACTTTC.